A single sample gave rise to the 32 T cell receptor beta chains below, sequenced in a study of blood T cell repertoires in COVID-19. The table came from immunoSEQ multiplex PCR; TCRdb's copy has only in-frame clones and leaves some out. The sample holds about 120,000 clones; 88% are singletons and the top ten take 7.5% to 8%. Sequencing was performed on peripheral blood. The source is a man between 50 and 59 years old with acute or convalescent COVID-19.

The J gene is TRBJ1-6, the V gene TRBV30; the D is unclear. The germline V and J ends were trimmed by 4 bases and 8 bases, with 18 bases remaining between them. CDR3 length: 15 amino acids. CDR1 GTSNPN and CDR2 SVGIG come from the germline V gene (reference sequence). DNA for the CDR3: TGTGCCTGGAATAAGGACCGAGCGGTGTATTCACCCCTCCACTTT. Translated: CAWNKDRAVYSPLHF.

The chain employs TRBV4-1 and TRBJ2-7; 8 positions match TRBD2. The CDR3 runs 16 residues. Germline CDR1 is MGHRA and CDR2 is YSYEKL. Trimming took 1 base from V and 0 from J; bases not matched to a gene: 5. The CDR3 is CASSQGGGRNSYEQYF. The DNA for the CDR3 is TGCGCCAGCAGCCAAGGCGGCGGGAGGAACTCCTACGAGCAGTACTTC.

CDR3 loop: CASSLMGQGETQYF. In nucleotides, the CDR3 is TGTGCCAGCAGCTTAATGGGGCAGGGGGAAACCCAGTACTTC. The gene calls are TRBV7-2 and TRBJ2-5, with 7 bases matching TRBD1. Trimming at V came to 2 bases and at J to 8 bases, leaving 8 bases not matched to a gene. CDR3 length equals 14 residues. Germline-derived CDR1 and CDR2 are SGHTA and FQGNSA.

In DNA form, the CDR3 reads TGTGCCAGCAGCTGGACCGCCCGGGGGGGCTACACCTTC. This translates into CASSWTARGGYTF. This chain connects TRBV2 to TRBJ1-2; TRBD1 is a possible D gene (5 bases). Trimming removed 6 bases from V and 8 bases from J, with 16 bases in between. This CDR3 spans 13 amino acids. Germline CDR1 SNHLY, CDR2 FYNNEI.

J is TRBJ2-5 and V is TRBV27, with TRBD2 matching 14 bases. V shed 1 base and J 5 bases; nucleotides not matched to a gene: 12. CDR1 and CDR2 from the germline V gene are MNHEY and SMNVEV (reference sequence). CDR3 size: 19 residues. The CDR3 region is CASSLFPPGLAGVRETQYF. The CDR3 DNA follows: TGTGCCAGCAGTTTATTCCCACCGGGACTAGCGGGAGTTCGGGAGACCCAGTACTTC.

This chain joins TRBV5-5 and TRBJ2-3, with 8 bases aligning to TRBD1. V was clipped by 4 bases and J by 5 bases; unmatched bases: 12. The CDR3 totals 16 residues. The germline V gene encodes CDR1 SGHKS and CDR2 YYEKEE (reference sequence). The chain's CDR3 is CASSRTGGPGGDTQYF. CDR3 in DNA: TGTGCCAGCAGCCGAACAGGGGGGCCAGGAGGAGATACGCAGTATTTT.

V and J are TRBV6-5 and TRBJ2-7, with TRBD1 identical over 7 bases. The CDR3 sequence is 16 residues long. The V gene end was trimmed by 3 bases and the J gene end by 0 bases; junction bases not matched to a gene: 8. Germline CDR1 MNHEY, CDR2 SVGAGI. Written as DNA, the CDR3 is TGTGCCAGCAGTTATACTAGACAGGGTCGCTCCTACGAGCAGTACTTC. This encodes CASSYTRQGRSYEQYF.

The rearrangement uses TRBV24-1 and TRBJ2-5, with 10 nucleotides matching TRBD2. Unmatched junction bases numbered 15, after V lost 2 bases and J lost 4 bases. The CDR3 is 19 residues long. Germline V lookup: CDR1 KGHDR, CDR2 SFDVKD. Here the CDR3 reads CATSDSHPDLAGVGETQYF. CDR3 coding DNA: TGTGCCACCAGTGATTCCCACCCGGATCTAGCGGGAGTAGGAGAGACCCAGTACTTC.

The chain carries TRBV19 and TRBJ1-2; D perhaps matches TRBD1 (5 bases). Per germline, CDR1 LNHDA and CDR2 SQIVND (reference sequence). This CDR3 is built from 13 residues. V was clipped by 7 bases and J by 7 bases, with 16 bases between them. The CDR3 loop reads CASNNGGFSGYTF. CDR3 DNA sequence: TGTGCCAGTAACAATGGGGGGTTCTCTGGCTACACCTTC.

This clone was picked up a small number of times. J is TRBJ1-5 and V is TRBV18; D is ambiguous. V shed 6 bases and J shed 6 bases, with 15 bases lying between them. The CDR3 is 14 amino acids. In germline, CDR1 is KGHSH, CDR2 LQKENI. The CDR3, as DNA: TGTGCCAGCTCCGTTATGGACCGGGGTCAGCCCCAGCATTTT. Translating it yields CASSVMDRGQPQHF.

This clone was seen once. The chain is built from TRBV29-1 and TRBJ2-5, with 7 bases aligning to TRBD2. Germline V lookup: CDR1 SQVTM, CDR2 ANQGSEA. V lost 4 bases and J lost 4; bases outside the gene matches: 9. The CDR3 totals 14 residues. The CDR3 nucleotides read TGCAGCGTTGTCCGGGGCGGGGGATCAGAGACCCAGTACTTC. Amino acids: CSVVRGGGSETQYF.

This chain links TRBV9 with TRBJ2-4; tentatively, D is TRBD1 (5 bases). Germline CDR1 is SGDLS and CDR2 is YYNGEE. V lost 2 bases and J lost 2, with 17 bases in between. CDR3 length equals 17 residues. CDR3 protein: CASSVGPESPPKNIQYF. The CDR3 DNA sequence: TGTGCCAGCAGCGTGGGGCCAGAGTCCCCCCCCAAAAACATTCAGTACTTC.

This chain uses TRBV5-1 with TRBJ2-7; no clear D. CDR3 size: 13 residues. Trimming took off 0 bases at V and 2 bases at J, with 6 bases between the two ends. CDR1 is SGHRS and CDR2 is YFSETQ in the germline V gene. As DNA, the CDR3 is TGCGCCAGCAGCTTGGAGCAGGCCTACGAGCAGTACTTC. Its translation is CASSLEQAYEQYF.

The J gene is TRBJ2-2, the V gene TRBV30; D possibly corresponds to TRBD1 (6 bases). V lost 2 bases and J lost 6, with 13 bases in between. Germline CDR1 and CDR2: GTSNPN and SVGIG (reference sequence). The CDR3 is made up of 14 amino acids. CDR3 bases: TGTGCCTGGAGTAACGGGCCAGGGGCCGGGGAGCTGTTTTTT. Protein sequence: CAWSNGPGAGELFF.

This clone was recorded only once. The rearrangement links TRBV9 to TRBJ1-1; 10 bases line up with TRBD1. Losses at the gene ends were 0 bases for V and 4 bases for J; bases not matched to a gene: 6. The germline CDR1 and CDR2 sequences are SGDLS and YYNGEE. The CDR3 sequence is 16 residues long. CDR3 region: CASSVGSGTGVTEAFF. CDR3 DNA: TGTGCCAGCAGCGTAGGGTCGGGGACAGGGGTCACTGAAGCTTTCTTT.

The V gene is TRBV24-1, the J gene TRBJ1-2; 9 bases fit TRBD1. The CDR3 length is 17 residues. V lost 4 bases, J lost 6 bases, and 14 bases stayed unmatched. Germline CDR1 reads KGHDR; CDR2 reads SFDVKD. The CDR3 DNA follows: TGTGCCACCAGTGACCCCATACGGACAGGGGATTTTCATGGCTACACCTTC. Amino acids: CATSDPIRTGDFHGYTF.

This rearrangement joins TRBV4-1 to TRBJ2-5, with 13 positions matching TRBD2. Germline V gives CDR1 MGHRA, CDR2 YSYEKL. V shed 1 base, J shed 3 bases, and the junction held 2 bases outside the gene matches. The CDR3 loop spans 16 amino acids. Here the CDR3 DNA reads TGCGCCAGCAGCCAAGGACTAGCGGGAGGAGAAGAGACCCAGTACTTC. This encodes CASSQGLAGGEETQYF.

J is TRBJ2-7 and V is TRBV5-1; possibly TRBD2 for D (5 bases). V gave up 1 base and J gave up 6 bases, with 8 bases separating them. In germline, CDR1 is SGHRS, CDR2 YFSETQ. There are 12 residues in the CDR3. CDR3 DNA: TGCGCCAGCAGCTTGTCCGAGGGCGAGCAGTACTTC. This sequence encodes CASSLSEGEQYF.

The table lists this clone with a count of one. The genes are TRBV30 and TRBJ1-1, with D perhaps matching TRBD1 (5 bases). Trimming took 4 bases from V and 5 from J, leaving 14 bases between them. Germline CDR1 is GTSNPN and CDR2 is SVGIG (reference sequence). CDR3 length: 13 amino acids. The CDR3 is CAWKRAGKTEAFF. CDR3 nucleotide sequence: TGTGCCTGGAAAAGGGCAGGGAAGACTGAAGCTTTCTTT.

The J gene is TRBJ2-7, the V gene TRBV7-2; TRBD2 agrees at 9 bases. J was trimmed by 9 bases and V by 0 bases; bases with no gene match: 3. From germline, CDR1 is SGHTA and CDR2 FQGNSA. The length of the CDR3 is 13 residues. The CDR3: CASSLATTSGQYF. The CDR3 bases are TGTGCCAGCAGCTTAGCCACGACTAGCGGGCAGTACTTC.

This clone was recorded only once. This chain connects TRBV9 to TRBJ1-1, with a possible D match to TRBD1 (6 bases). The CDR3 contains 14 residues. In germline, CDR1 is SGDLS, CDR2 YYNGEE. The germline V and J ends were trimmed by 4 bases and 3 bases, with 13 bases remaining between them. The CDR3 DNA follows: TGTGCCAGCAGCCCCCGGACAGCCCACACTGAAGCTTTCTTT. Protein sequence: CASSPRTAHTEAFF. Complete variable domain (other parts from reference TRBV9 and TRBJ1-1): DSGVTQTPKHLITATGQRVTLRCSPRSGDLSVYWYQQSLDQGLQFLIQYYNGEERAKGNILERFSAQQFPDLHSELNLSSLELGDSALYFCASSPRTAHTEAFFGQGTRLTVV.

V is TRBV2 and J is TRBJ2-7; 8 bases are shared with TRBD2. The CDR3 spans 15 residues. After removal of 4 bases from V and 0 bases from J, the junction contained 5 bases not matched to a gene. The germline V gene encodes CDR1 SNHLY and CDR2 FYNNEI. CDR3 sequence reads: CASSANSGVSYEQYF. The CDR3 DNA follows: TGTGCCAGCAGTGCGAATAGCGGGGTCTCCTACGAGCAGTACTTC.

V is TRBV2 and J is TRBJ2-7, with 13 bases aligning to TRBD2. CDR3 length: 16 amino acids. V lost 6 bases and J lost 6; bases outside the gene matches: 11. Germline V gene data show CDR1 as SNHLY and CDR2 as FYNNEI. The CDR3 sequence: CASRKLAGGTFSEQYF. The CDR3 nucleotides are TGTGCCAGCAGGAAACTAGCGGGAGGGACTTTCTCCGAGCAGTACTTC.

This chain links TRBV2 with TRBJ2-1, with 12 bases that match TRBD2. Trimming cost V 3 bases and J 6 bases; bases outside gene matches: 6. The CDR3 runs to 16 residues. Germline V gene sequence: CDR1 SNHLY, CDR2 FYNNEI. The CDR3 protein is CASSEGLAGGLNEQFF. The CDR3 nucleotides are TGTGCCAGCAGTGAGGGTCTAGCGGGAGGGCTCAATGAGCAGTTCTTC.

This chain connects TRBV7-6 to TRBJ1-1, with D hard to call. The V and J ends lost 1 base and 7 bases respectively, with 10 bases between them. The germline gives CDR1 SGHVS, CDR2 FNYEAQ. The length of the CDR3 is 13 residues. The CDR3, as DNA: TGTGCCAGCAGCTTAGGAGGGTGGGGTGAAGCTTTCTTT. Amino acids: CASSLGGWGEAFF. Looking up the rest from reference TRBV7-6 and TRBJ1-1 gives the full variable domain: GAGVSQSPRYKVTKRGQDVALRCDPISGHVSLYWYRQALGQGPEFLTYFNYEAQQDKSGLPNDRFSAERPEGSISTLTIQRTEQRDSAMYRCASSLGGWGEAFFGQGTRLTVV.

This clone was counted a few times. V usage is TRBV10-3 and J usage is TRBJ2-7, with 7 bases matching TRBD2. The J segment lost 4 bases and the V segment lost 4 bases, leaving 4 bases of the junction unmatched. Per germline, CDR1 ENHRY and CDR2 SYGVKD. The CDR3 has 13 amino acids. Here the CDR3 DNA reads TGTGCCATCAGTGCCCAGCGGGATTACGAGCAGTACTTC. This encodes CAISAQRDYEQYF.

The chain carries TRBV19 and TRBJ2-7, with D possibly being TRBD1 (6 bases). CDR3 length: 11 amino acids. The germline CDR1 and CDR2 sequences are LNHDA and SQIVND (reference sequence). Trimming removed 4 bases from V and 9 bases from J, with 10 bases in between. CDR3 in DNA: TGTGCCAGTAGTACGGACAGAAGGCAGTACTTC. Encoded protein: CASSTDRRQYF.

This chain links TRBV9 with TRBJ2-1; D ambiguous. Trimming pared 4 bases from V and 8 bases from J, leaving 10 bases between. The germline V gene encodes CDR1 SGDLS and CDR2 YYNGEE. This CDR3 comprises 12 residues. CDR3 DNA sequence: TGTGCCAGCAGCCATCTAAATCATGAGCAGTTCTTC. Protein product: CASSHLNHEQFF.

V is TRBV7-2 and J is TRBJ2-7; 16 bases line up with TRBD2. CDR3 length: 18 amino acids. The germline V gene encodes CDR1 SGHTA and CDR2 FQGNSA. V lost 4 bases, J lost 6 bases, and 12 bases stayed unmatched. The CDR3 coding sequence is TGTGCCAGCAGCTCAGACCCCCACGGGACTAGCGGGAGGGGCGAGCAGTACTTC. Encoded protein: CASSSDPHGTSGRGEQYF.

The chain combines TRBV5-1 with TRBJ2-1, with 10 positions matching TRBD2. Germline V gene sequence: CDR1 SGHRS, CDR2 YFSETQ. Losses at the gene ends were 4 bases for V and 4 bases for J; bases not matched to a gene: 5. This CDR3 spans 15 amino acids. CDR3: CASSHGTSEYNEQFF. The CDR3 DNA sequence: TGCGCCAGCAGCCACGGGACTAGCGAGTACAATGAGCAGTTCTTC.

V and J are TRBV2 and TRBJ2-7; 14 bases match TRBD2. CDR1 and CDR2 (germline): SNHLY, FYNNEI. Trimming at V came to 3 bases and at J to 5 bases, leaving 3 bases not matched to a gene. This CDR3 has 15 amino acids. For the CDR3, the DNA is TGTGCCAGCAGTGACCCGGGACTAGCGGGAGACGAGCAGTACTTC. It specifies CASSDPGLAGDEQYF.

The CDR3 region has the DNA TGTGCCAGCAGCTTAGGAGGGAGGGCCGTCCAGGAGACCCAGTACTTC. Its translation: CASSLGGRAVQETQYF. V is TRBV11-2 and J is TRBJ2-5; 7 nucleotides align to TRBD2. CDR3 size: 16 residues. The germline gives CDR1 SGHAT, CDR2 FQNNGV. J was trimmed by 5 bases and V by 1 base; bases with no gene match: 10.